The rows below give T cell receptor beta chains drawn from one sample of a study of blood T cell repertoires in COVID-19. The assay was immunoSEQ multiplex PCR, and TCRdb's table has in-frame clones only and misses some. This sample has 50,000 to 75,000 clones, with roughly four fifths found just once. Material for sequencing was peripheral blood. These receptors were taken from a man in his fifties or sixties with acute or convalescent COVID-19. CDR3s include the opening cysteine and the closing phenylalanine or tryptophan. Each record gives: J gene, D gene, clone size, V gene, CDR3 DNA, CDR3 protein. A D gene is named only where the DNA matches it firmly. The size field is filled for only some rows; it gives once, few, many or a size class.

TRBJ2-3,.,.,TRBV4-3,TGCGCCAGCAGCCAAGATTTCCCGGAGGCTTGGGATACGCAGTATTTT,CASSQDFPEAWDTQYF
TRBJ2-7,.,.,TRBV7-9,TGTGCCAGCAGCTTAGGTCCGGAGGAGTACTTC,CASSLGPEEYF
TRBJ1-6,TRBD1,.,TRBV2,TGTGCCAGCAGTGCGACAGGGGATTCACCCCTCCACTTT,CASSATGDSPLHF
TRBJ2-1,TRBD1,few,TRBV25-1,TGTGCCAGCAGGGGACAGGGTGTCTACAATGAGCAGTTCTTC,CASRGQGVYNEQFF
TRBJ2-3,.,.,TRBV6-2/TRBV6-3,TGTGCCAGCAGTTACGTCAGGGGCCCAGATACGCAGTATTTT,CASSYVRGPDTQYF
TRBJ2-5,.,once,TRBV7-9,TGTGCCAGCAGCGAGGTCGCGGGTCAGACCCAGTACTTC,CASSEVAGQTQYF
TRBJ2-1,.,.,TRBV9,TGTGCCAGCAGCGTAGGGGCAGAGACCAATGAGCAGTTCTTC,CASSVGAETNEQFF
TRBJ1-5,.,.,TRBV6-6,TGTGCCAGCAGTTACTCGTCGGGGACTGGGTGGACGCCCCAGCATTTT,CASSYSSGTGWTPQHF
TRBJ1-2,TRBD1,.,TRBV19,TGTGCCAGTAGTATTCTGGGACAGGGGGCAAGTGGCTACACCTTC,CASSILGQGASGYTF
TRBJ2-3,.,.,TRBV5-6,TGTGCCACTAAGAGAGTGTACACAGATACGCAGTATTTT,CATKRVYTDTQYF
TRBJ1-2,TRBD1,.,TRBV7-9,TGTGCCAGCAGCTTAGTAACAGGGGCCCCAAATGGCTACACCTTC,CASSLVTGAPNGYTF
TRBJ2-7,TRBD1,.,TRBV11-2,TGTGCCAGCAGCTTCTCAATATCTACAGGGGGATACGAGCAGTACTTC,CASSFSISTGGYEQYF
TRBJ2-7,TRBD2,.,TRBV14,TGTGCCAGCAGCCAAGGCCGCGGGGGATACGAGCAGTACTTC,CASSQGRGGYEQYF
TRBJ2-1,TRBD2,.,TRBV9,TGTGCCAGCAGCCCCAATTCGTACAGCGGGAGAAATGAGCAGTTCTTC,CASSPNSYSGRNEQFF
TRBJ2-7,.,.,TRBV18,TGTGCCAGCTCACCATCTAATTACGAGCAGTACTTC,CASSPSNYEQYF
TRBJ2-3,.,few,TRBV7-3,TGTGCCAGCAGCCCCGGGTCACTCCGGACAGATACGCAGTATTTT,CASSPGSLRTDTQYF
TRBJ2-7,TRBD1,.,TRBV10-3,TGTGCCAACTCCGGGACAGGGGAGAACGAGCAGTACTTC,CANSGTGENEQYF
TRBJ2-1,TRBD2,.,TRBV28,TGTGCCAGCAGCCGGGGGTGGACTAGGGACAATGAGCAGTTCTTC,CASSRGWTRDNEQFF
TRBJ1-5,.,.,TRBV7-9,TGTGCCAGCAGCCTCGGACAGCCAAGCAATCAGCCCCAGCATTTT,CASSLGQPSNQPQHF
TRBJ2-7,TRBD2,.,TRBV9,TGTGCCAGCAGCGACGGACTAGCGGGAGTCACCGAGCAGTACTTC,CASSDGLAGVTEQYF
TRBJ1-1,.,.,TRBV27,TGTGCCAGCAGTCCTCCGCCCCCGGTGACTGAAGCTTTCTTT,CASSPPPPVTEAFF
TRBJ2-5,.,.,TRBV28,TGTGCCAGCAGTTTATATGGGGGGGCCGAAGAGACCCAGTACTTC,CASSLYGGAEETQYF
TRBJ2-7,TRBD2,.,TRBV2,TGTGCCAGCAGTGCGGAACTAGCGGAGAGCTCCTACGAGCAGTACTTC,CASSAELAESSYEQYF
TRBJ2-3,.,.,TRBV7-9,TGTGCCAGCAGCCGGTCTAGCGACCTAACAGATACGCAGTATTTT,CASSRSSDLTDTQYF
TRBJ2-3,TRBD2,few,TRBV6-5,TGTGCCAGCAGCCGGGGACTAGCGGCCACAGATACGCAGTATTTT,CASSRGLAATDTQYF
TRBJ2-1,.,.,TRBV7-3,TGTGCCAGCAGCTTTAAACAGCTCGGAGGTGAGCAGTTCTTC,CASSFKQLGGEQFF